This TCR beta chain was captured in a study of blood T cell repertoires in COVID-19. Study overall: The United States, Italy and Spain provided the acute and convalescent COVID-19 samples. PBMCs, B-cell-depleted T cells, or T cells provided the cDNA or gDNA that made up the material.

The CDR3 length is 18 residues. Germline loops: CDR1 SGHVS, CDR2 FNYEAQ. V trimming: 1 base; J trimming: 4 bases; junction bases outside the gene matches: 11. Authors' analysis steps: From reference gene primer amplification, estimates of nucleated cell counts were derived. Sequencing used immunoSEQ multiplex PCR; TCRdb keeps in-frame clones, though not all of them. V and J calls and clone size are copied from that table; D and trimming were computed from the DNA. The sample has 25,000 to 35,000 clones, 65% to 70% seen once. The sequence came from a human donor in a cohort sampled during active COVID-19. The source material was peripheral blood. The chain is built from TRBV7-6 and TRBJ2-1; 9 nucleotides align to TRBD2. The CDR3 nucleotides are TGTGCCAGCAGCTTAGGGTTGGTGCGGGGGGGCAGTTACAATGAGCAGTTCTTC. Translating it yields CASSLGLVRGGSYNEQFF.